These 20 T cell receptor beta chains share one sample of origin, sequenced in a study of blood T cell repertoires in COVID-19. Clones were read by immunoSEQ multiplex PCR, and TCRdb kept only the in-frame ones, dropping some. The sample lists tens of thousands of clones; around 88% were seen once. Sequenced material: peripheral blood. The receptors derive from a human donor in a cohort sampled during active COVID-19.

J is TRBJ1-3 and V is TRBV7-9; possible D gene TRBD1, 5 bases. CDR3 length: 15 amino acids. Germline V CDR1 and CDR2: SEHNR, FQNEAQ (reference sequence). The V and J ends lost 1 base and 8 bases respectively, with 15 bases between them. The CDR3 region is CASSLVGQGDDTIYF. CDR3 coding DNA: TGTGCCAGCAGCTTAGTAGGTCAGGGCGATGACACCATATATTTT.

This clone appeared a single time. CDR3 residues: CASSFDSLGTGELFF. The CDR3 DNA reads TGTGCCAGCAGTTTTGACTCCCTGGGTACCGGGGAGCTGTTTTTT. The V call is TRBV6-5, the J call TRBJ2-2; D not resolved. V lost 4 bases to trimming and J lost 5 bases, with 14 bases between them. The CDR3 totals 15 residues. The germline gives CDR1 MNHEY, CDR2 SVGAGI.

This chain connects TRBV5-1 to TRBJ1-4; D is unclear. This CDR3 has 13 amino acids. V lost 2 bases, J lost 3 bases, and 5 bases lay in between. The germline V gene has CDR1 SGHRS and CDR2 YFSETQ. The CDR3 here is CASSLRANEKLFF. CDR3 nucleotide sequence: TGCGCCAGCAGCTTACGGGCTAATGAAAAACTGTTTTTT.

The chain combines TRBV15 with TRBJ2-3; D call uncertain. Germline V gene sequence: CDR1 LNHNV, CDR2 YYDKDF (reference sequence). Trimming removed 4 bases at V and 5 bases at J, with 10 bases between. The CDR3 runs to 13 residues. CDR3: CATSTVPRDTQYF. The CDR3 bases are TGTGCCACCAGCACCGTACCCAGAGATACGCAGTATTTT.

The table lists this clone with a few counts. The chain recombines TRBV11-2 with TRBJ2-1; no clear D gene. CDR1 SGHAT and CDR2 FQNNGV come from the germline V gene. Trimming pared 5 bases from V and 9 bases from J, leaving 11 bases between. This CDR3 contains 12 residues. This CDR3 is CASSPFRGEQFF. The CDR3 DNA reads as TGTGCCAGCAGCCCCTTTCGCGGTGAGCAGTTCTTC.

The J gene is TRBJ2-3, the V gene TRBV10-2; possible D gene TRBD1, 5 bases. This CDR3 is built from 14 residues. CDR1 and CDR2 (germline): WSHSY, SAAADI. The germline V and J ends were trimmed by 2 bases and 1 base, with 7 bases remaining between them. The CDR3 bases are TGCGCCAGCAGTGAGAGGGGCCGCACAGATACGCAGTATTTT. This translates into CASSERGRTDTQYF.

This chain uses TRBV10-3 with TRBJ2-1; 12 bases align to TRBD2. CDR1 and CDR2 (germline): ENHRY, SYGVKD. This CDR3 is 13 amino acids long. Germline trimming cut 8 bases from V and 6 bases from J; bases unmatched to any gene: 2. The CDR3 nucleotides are TGTGCCATCGGACTAGCGGGGCTCAATGAGCAGTTCTTC. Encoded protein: CAIGLAGLNEQFF.

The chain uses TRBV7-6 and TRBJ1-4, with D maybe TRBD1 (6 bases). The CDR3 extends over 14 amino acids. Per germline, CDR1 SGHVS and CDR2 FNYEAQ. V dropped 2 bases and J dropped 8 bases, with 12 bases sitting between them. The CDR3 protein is CASSLLGHEEKLFF. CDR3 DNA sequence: TGTGCCAGCAGCTTATTGGGACATGAGGAAAAACTGTTTTTT.

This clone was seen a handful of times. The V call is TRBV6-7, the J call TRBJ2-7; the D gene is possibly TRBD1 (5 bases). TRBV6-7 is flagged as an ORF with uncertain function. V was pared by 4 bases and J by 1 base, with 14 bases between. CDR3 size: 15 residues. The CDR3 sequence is CASSFVQGESYEQYF. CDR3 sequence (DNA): TGTGCCAGCAGTTTCGTACAAGGGGAATCCTACGAGCAGTACTTC.

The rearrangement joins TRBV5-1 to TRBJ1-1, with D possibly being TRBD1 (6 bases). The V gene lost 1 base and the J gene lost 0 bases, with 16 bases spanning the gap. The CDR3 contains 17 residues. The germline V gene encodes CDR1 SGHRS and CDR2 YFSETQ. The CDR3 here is CASSLFGGQGLNTEAFF. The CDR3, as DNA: TGCGCCAGCAGCTTGTTTGGGGGCCAGGGACTGAACACTGAAGCTTTCTTT. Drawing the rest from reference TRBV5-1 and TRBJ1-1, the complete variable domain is KAGVTQTPRYLIKTRGQQVTLSCSPISGHRSVSWYQQTPGQGLQFLFEYFSETQRNKGNFPGRFSGRQFSNSRSEMNVSTLELGDSALYLCASSLFGGQGLNTEAFFGQGTRLTVV.

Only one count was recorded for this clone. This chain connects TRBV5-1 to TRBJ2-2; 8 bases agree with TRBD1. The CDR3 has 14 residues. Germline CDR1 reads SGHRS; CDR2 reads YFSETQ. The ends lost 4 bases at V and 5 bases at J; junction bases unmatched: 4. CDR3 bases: TGCGCCAGCAGCAACGGACAGGGAACCGGGGAGCTGTTTTTT. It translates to CASSNGQGTGELFF. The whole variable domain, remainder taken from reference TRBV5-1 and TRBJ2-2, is KAGVTQTPRYLIKTRGQQVTLSCSPISGHRSVSWYQQTPGQGLQFLFEYFSETQRNKGNFPGRFSGRQFSNSRSEMNVSTLELGDSALYLCASSNGQGTGELFFGEGSRLTVL.

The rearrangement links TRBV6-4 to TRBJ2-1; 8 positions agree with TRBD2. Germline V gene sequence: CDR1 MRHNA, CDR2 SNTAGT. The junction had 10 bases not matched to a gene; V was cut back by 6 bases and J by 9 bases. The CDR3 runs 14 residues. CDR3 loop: CASSPSGGIGEQFF. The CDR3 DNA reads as TGTGCCAGCAGCCCCAGCGGGGGAATAGGTGAGCAGTTCTTC.

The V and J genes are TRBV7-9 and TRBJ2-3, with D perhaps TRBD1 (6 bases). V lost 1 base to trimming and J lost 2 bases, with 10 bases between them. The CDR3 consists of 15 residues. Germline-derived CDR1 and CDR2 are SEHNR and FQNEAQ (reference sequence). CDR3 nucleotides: TGTGCCAGCAGCTTAGACAGGGATGTCACAGATACGCAGTATTTT. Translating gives CASSLDRDVTDTQYF.

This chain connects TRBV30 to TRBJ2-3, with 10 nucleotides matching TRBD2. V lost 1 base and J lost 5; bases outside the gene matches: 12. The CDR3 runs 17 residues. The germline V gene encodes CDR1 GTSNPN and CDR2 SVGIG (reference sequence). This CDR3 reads CAWSALQRGGTKDTQYF. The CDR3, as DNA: TGTGCCTGGAGTGCCCTTCAGCGGGGGGGGACCAAAGATACGCAGTATTTT.

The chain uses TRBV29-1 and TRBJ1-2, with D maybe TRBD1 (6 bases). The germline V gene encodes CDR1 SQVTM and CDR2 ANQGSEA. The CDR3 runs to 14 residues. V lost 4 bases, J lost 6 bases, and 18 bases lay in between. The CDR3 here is CSVAGSGDRDGYTF. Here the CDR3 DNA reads TGCAGCGTTGCTGGGTCAGGGGACCGGGATGGCTACACCTTC.

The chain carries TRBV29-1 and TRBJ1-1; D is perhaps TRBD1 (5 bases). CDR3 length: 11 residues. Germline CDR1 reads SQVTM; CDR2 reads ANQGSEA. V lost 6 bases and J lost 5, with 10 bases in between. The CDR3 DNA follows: TGCAGCGTATCAGGGAATACTGAAGCTTTCTTT. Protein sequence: CSVSGNTEAFF.

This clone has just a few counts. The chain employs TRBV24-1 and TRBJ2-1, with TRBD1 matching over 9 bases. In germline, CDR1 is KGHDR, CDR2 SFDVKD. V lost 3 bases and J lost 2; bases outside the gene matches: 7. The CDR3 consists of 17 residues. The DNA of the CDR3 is TGTGCCACCAGTGATGTTACAGGGGGCCCTACCTACAATGAGCAGTTCTTC. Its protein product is CATSDVTGGPTYNEQFF.

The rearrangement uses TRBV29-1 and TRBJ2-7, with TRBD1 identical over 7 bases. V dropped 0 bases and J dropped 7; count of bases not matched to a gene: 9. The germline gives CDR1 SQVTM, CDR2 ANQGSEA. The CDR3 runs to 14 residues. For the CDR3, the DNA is TGCAGCGTTGAAGATCCGACAGGGTCGGAAGAGCAGTACTTC. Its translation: CSVEDPTGSEEQYF.

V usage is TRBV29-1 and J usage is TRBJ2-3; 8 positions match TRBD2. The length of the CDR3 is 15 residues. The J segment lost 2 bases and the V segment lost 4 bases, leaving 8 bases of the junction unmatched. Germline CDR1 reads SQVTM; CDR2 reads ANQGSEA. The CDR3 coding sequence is TGCAGCGTTGTTGGTAGCGGGGCGGACACAGATACGCAGTATTTT. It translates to CSVVGSGADTDTQYF.

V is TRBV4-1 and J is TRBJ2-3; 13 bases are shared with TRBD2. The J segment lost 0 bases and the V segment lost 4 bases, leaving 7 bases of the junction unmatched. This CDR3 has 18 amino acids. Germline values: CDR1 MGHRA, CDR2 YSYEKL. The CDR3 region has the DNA TGCGCCAGCAGCCGACTAGCGGGGGGTGCGACTAGCACAGATACGCAGTATTTT. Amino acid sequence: CASSRLAGGATSTDTQYF.